Presented here are 32 T cell receptor beta chains from one specimen sequenced in a study of post-analysis software for immune sequencing data. Study-wide points: In patients, TRBV5-6, TRBV5-1 and TRBV20-1 belonged to about five TRBV segments found more frequently than in controls.

Researchers reported that TCR beta cDNA libraries carried unique molecular identifiers. TCRdb fed the PCR reads into MiXCR, producing one record per CDR3 protein. Among about 820,000 distinct CDR3 sequences listed, approximately 50% were seen once. The antigens for these receptors are not known. The sample consisted of blood. The origin of the receptors is a girl aged 10 to 17 with multiple sclerosis.

This clonotype was observed a handful of times. This rearrangement joins TRBV6-5 to TRBJ1-1; the D is unclear. The germline CDR1 and CDR2 sequences are MNHEY and SVGAGI. The CDR3 has 13 residues. V shed 5 bases and J shed 0 bases, with 7 bases lying between them. The CDR3 sequence: CASSPSLNTEAFF. CDR3 coding DNA: TGTGCCAGCAGTCCCTCCCTGAACACTGAAGCTTTCTTT.

This chain connects TRBV12-3 or TRBV12-4 to TRBJ1-5; unclear D gene. The V gene lost 6 bases and the J gene lost 2 bases, with 14 bases spanning the gap. This CDR3 region has 15 residues. This CDR3 reads CASSDLALGNQPQHF. CDR3 coding DNA: TGTGCCAGCAGCGACTTGGCTCTCGGCAATCAGCCCCAGCATTTT.

This chain joins TRBV7-3 and TRBJ2-3; D call uncertain. The CDR3 is made up of 13 amino acids. V lost 5 bases, J lost 0 bases, and 6 bases lay in between. From germline, CDR1 is SGHTA and CDR2 FQGTGA. CDR3 sequence reads: CASSATSTDTQYF. CDR3 in DNA: TGTGCCAGCAGCGCCACCAGCACAGATACGCAGTATTTT.

This clonotype was observed a handful of times. The V gene is TRBV5-1, the J gene TRBJ2-5, with 11 bases matching TRBD2. Trimming cost V 3 bases and J 4 bases; bases outside gene matches: 5. Germline-derived CDR1 and CDR2 are SGHRS and YFSETQ. This CDR3 is built from 15 residues. CDR3 region: CASSWSSGGRETQYF. The CDR3 nucleotides are TGCGCCAGCAGCTGGTCTAGCGGGGGGAGAGAGACCCAGTACTTC. Drawing the rest from reference TRBV5-1 and TRBJ2-5, the complete variable domain is KAGVTQTPRYLIKTRGQQVTLSCSPISGHRSVSWYQQTPGQGLQFLFEYFSETQRNKGNFPGRFSGRQFSNSRSEMNVSTLELGDSALYLCASSWSSGGRETQYFGPGTRLLVL.

This clonotype was counted a single time. The chain couples TRBV7-2 to TRBJ1-2; D not resolved. This CDR3 is 14 amino acids long. The V gene's germline CDR1 is SGHTA and CDR2 FQGNSA. With 0 bases removed from V and 6 bases from J, the gap between germline ends came to 11 bases. CDR3 in amino acids: CASSLAVQIDGYTF. Written as DNA, the CDR3 is TGTGCCAGCAGCTTAGCCGTACAGATCGATGGCTACACCTTC. The full variable domain, its missing parts supplied by reference TRBV7-2 and TRBJ1-2, is GAGVSQSPSNKVTEKGKDVELRCDPISGHTALYWYRQSLGQGLEFLIYFQGNSAPDKSGLPSDRFSAERTGGSVSTLTIQRTQQEDSAVYLCASSLAVQIDGYTFGSGTRLTVV.

The chain uses TRBV6-5 and TRBJ2-6; 7 bases align to TRBD1. V lost 4 bases and J lost 0; bases outside the gene matches: 12. The CDR3 has 19 residues. Germline CDR1 is MNHEY and CDR2 is SVGAGI. The CDR3 DNA is TGTGCCAGCAGTTTCAACAGGGGAGAACCGCCCTCTGGGGCCAACGTCCTGACTTTC. Its translation is CASSFNRGEPPSGANVLTF.

The chain joins TRBV5-1 to TRBJ2-1; TRBD2 aligns across 7 bases. The CDR3 contains 14 residues. Germline loops: CDR1 SGHRS, CDR2 YFSETQ. After removal of 5 bases from V and 1 base from J, the junction contained 3 bases not matched to a gene. Here the CDR3 DNA reads TGCGCCAGCAGGGGACTATCTTCCTACAATGAGCAGTTCTTC. Residues: CASRGLSSYNEQFF.

J is TRBJ2-7 and V is TRBV7-9, with D perhaps given as TRBD1 or TRBD2 (5 bases each). CDR1 is SEHNR and CDR2 is FQNEAQ in the germline V gene (reference sequence). The CDR3 runs to 15 residues. Trimming took 2 bases from V and 5 from J, leaving 16 bases between them. CDR3: CASSLRTGAGDEQYF. As DNA, the CDR3 is TGTGCCAGCAGCTTACGGACTGGGGCTGGCGACGAGCAGTACTTC. Supplemented by reference TRBV7-9 and TRBJ2-7, the full variable domain reads DTGVSQNPRHKITKRGQNVTFRCDPISEHNRLYWYRQTLGQGPEFLTYFQNEAQLEKSRLLSDRFSAERPKGSFSTLEIQRTEQGDSAMYLCASSLRTGAGDEQYFGPGTRLTVT.

This chain links TRBV29-1 with TRBJ2-3; no clear D. V was clipped by 5 bases and J by 0 bases, with 12 bases between them. Germline V gives CDR1 SQVTM, CDR2 ANQGSEA. The CDR3 length is 14 residues. The chain's CDR3 is CSVLRLLSTDTQYF. The CDR3 nucleotides read TGCAGCGTTCTGAGGCTTCTCAGCACAGATACGCAGTATTTT.

This clonotype came up many times. The rearrangement links TRBV6-1 to TRBJ2-1, with TRBD2 identical over 15 bases. Germline assignment: CDR1 MNHNS and CDR2 SASEGT. CDR3 length equals 19 residues. Unmatched junction bases numbered 15, after V lost 7 bases and J lost 5 bases. CDR3 sequence (DNA): TGTGCCAGCACCCGGACCTCAAGGACTAGCGGGAGGGCGGACAATGAGCAGTTCTTC. This sequence encodes CASTRTSRTSGRADNEQFF.

This chain joins TRBV5-1 and TRBJ2-4; TRBD2 is a possible D gene (5 bases). CDR3 length equals 16 residues. Germline-derived CDR1 and CDR2 are SGHRS and YFSETQ. Trimming removed 4 bases from V and 0 bases from J, with 14 bases in between. In nucleotides, the CDR3 is TGCGCCAGCAGCCCGGGGTTGGGTCGAGCCAAAAACATTCAGTACTTC. Residues: CASSPGLGRAKNIQYF.

The chain couples TRBV20-1 to TRBJ2-5, with 8 nucleotides matching TRBD2. Germline V gene sequence: CDR1 DFQATT, CDR2 SNEGSKA (reference sequence). The CDR3 spans 14 residues. Losses at the gene ends were 6 bases for V and 3 bases for J; bases not matched to a gene: 9. The CDR3 DNA follows: TGCAGTGCACCCTGGGGTAGCGGGAAAGAGACCCAGTACTTC. It encodes CSAPWGSGKETQYF.

The chain is built from TRBV6-6 and TRBJ2-3; D gene uncertain. Between the trimmed V and J ends, which lost 11 bases and 0 bases, there was a span of 9 bases. From germline, CDR1 is MNHNY and CDR2 SVGAGI (reference sequence). This CDR3 spans 12 amino acids. The CDR3 bases are TGTGCCGGAGCCATGAGCACAGATACGCAGTATTTT. Its protein product is CAGAMSTDTQYF.

This clonotype was observed a few times. The chain combines TRBV20-1 with TRBJ2-7; D is uncertain. The CDR3 has 12 residues. Germline V gene lookup returns CDR1 DFQATT and CDR2 SNEGSKA (reference sequence). The ends were cut back, 6 bases at V and 0 bases at J, with 9 bases in the middle. Written as DNA, the CDR3 is TGCAGTGCGACACTAAGCTCCTACGAGCAGTACTTC. Encoded protein: CSATLSSYEQYF.

The CDR3: CSASGFPRDTQETQYF. In DNA form, the CDR3 reads TGCAGTGCTAGTGGTTTCCCTCGGGACACACAAGAGACCCAGTACTTC. The chain links TRBV20-1 to TRBJ2-5; weak D call: TRBD1 (6 bases). This CDR3 has 16 residues. Germline assignment: CDR1 DFQATT and CDR2 SNEGSKA (reference sequence). V lost 3 bases and J lost 2, with 19 bases in between.

J is TRBJ1-1 and V is TRBV20-1, with D hard to call. Germline lookup yields CDR1 DFQATT and CDR2 SNEGSKA (reference sequence). Trimming removed 3 bases at V and 5 bases at J, with 22 bases between. CDR3 length: 16 amino acids. The CDR3 region has the DNA TGCAGTGCTAGGGGCGAGAGGTCGGGCGGGAGGACTGAAGCTTTCTTT. It yields the protein CSARGERSGGRTEAFF.

This clonotype showed up just once. The genes are TRBV6-1 and TRBJ2-7; D remains unclear. V lost 8 bases to trimming and J lost 3 bases, with 11 bases between them. CDR1 is MNHNS, CDR2 SASEGT, per germline. The CDR3 is made up of 12 amino acids. This CDR3 is CASCKWVYEQYF. CDR3 sequence (DNA): TGTGCCAGCTGCAAGTGGGTCTACGAGCAGTACTTC.

This sequence joins TRBV2 and TRBJ2-5; D tentatively reads TRBD1 or TRBD2 (6 bases each). This CDR3 contains 12 residues. The V gene's germline CDR1 is SNHLY and CDR2 FYNNEI. V lost 6 bases, J lost 6 bases, and 11 bases lay in between. CDR3 coding DNA: TGTGCCAGCAGGAGAGGGGGGCAGACCCAGTACTTC. It encodes CASRRGGQTQYF. The full variable domain, in which reference TRBV2 and TRBJ2-5 provide the parts outside the CDR3, is EPEVTQTPSHQVTQMGQEVILRCVPISNHLYFYWYRQILGQKVEFLVSFYNNEISEKSEIFDDQFSVERPDGSNFTLKIRSTKLEDSAMYFCASRRGGQTQYFGPGTRLLVL.

This clonotype was found a few times. V is TRBV5-1 and J is TRBJ2-5; 8 positions match TRBD2. The J call could be wrong; TRBJ2-7 is a better fit for the DNA end. The CDR3 is 15 residues long. CDR1 is SGHRS, CDR2 YFSETQ, per germline. In DNA form, the CDR3 reads TGCGCCAGCAGCTTTGTCTCTAGCGGGTTCAACGAGCAGTACTTC. It codes for CASSFVSSGFNEQYF.

V is TRBV10-3 and J is TRBJ2-7; D remains unclear. The length of the CDR3 is 15 residues. Germline loops: CDR1 ENHRY, CDR2 SYGVKD. Trimming shortened V by 0 bases and J by 1 base, and 10 bases separated the two germline ends. The CDR3 sequence is CAISESFGVSYEQYF. The CDR3 DNA reads TGTGCCATCAGTGAGTCATTTGGGGTTTCCTACGAGCAGTACTTC.

V usage is TRBV6-5 and J usage is TRBJ2-1; possible D gene TRBD2, 5 bases. The V end lost 6 bases, the J end lost 8 bases, and 11 bases lay between the germline ends. The germline CDR1 and CDR2 sequences are MNHEY and SVGAGI. The length of the CDR3 is 12 residues. The CDR3 reads CASRDFPHEQFF. DNA for the CDR3: TGTGCCAGCAGGGACTTTCCCCATGAGCAGTTCTTC.

This chain links TRBV5-1 with TRBJ2-7, with 7 bases lining up with TRBD1. The trim removed 4 bases at V and 1 base at J, leaving 14 bases unmatched. Germline V gene data show CDR1 as SGHRS and CDR2 as YFSETQ. This CDR3 spans 17 amino acids. In nucleotides, the CDR3 is TGCGCCAGCAGCCCAGCTCCCGACAGGGTGATTTCCTACGAGCAGTACTTC. Translated, it gives CASSPAPDRVISYEQYF.

The chain employs TRBV30 and TRBJ2-6; TRBD1 matches at 9 bases. Germline V gene lookup returns CDR1 GTSNPN and CDR2 SVGIG (reference sequence). This CDR3 has 17 amino acids. The junction had 6 bases not matched to a gene; V was cut back by 3 bases and J by 0 bases. DNA for the CDR3: TGTGCCTGGAGCCCCGGGACAGGGCTCTCTGGGGCCAACGTCCTGACTTTC. It encodes CAWSPGTGLSGANVLTF.

V and J are TRBV20-1 and TRBJ2-7, with 9 bases identical to TRBD1. Per germline, CDR1 DFQATT and CDR2 SNEGSKA (reference sequence). The CDR3 is made up of 15 amino acids. Unmatched junction bases numbered 9, after V lost 0 bases and J lost 6 bases. In nucleotides, the CDR3 is TGCAGTGCTAGAGATCCGGGACAGGGAAGGTTCGAGCAGTACTTC. Translating it yields CSARDPGQGRFEQYF.

The chain is built from TRBV20-1 and TRBJ2-7, with D perhaps matching TRBD1 (6 bases). V lost 4 bases, J lost 4 bases, and 11 bases lay in between. CDR1 and CDR2 (germline): DFQATT, SNEGSKA (reference sequence). This CDR3 has 12 amino acids. In DNA, the CDR3 is TGCAGTGCTATTGAACAGGGATACGAGCAGTACTTC. Protein: CSAIEQGYEQYF.

The rearrangement joins TRBV14 to TRBJ2-7; 12 bases are a match to TRBD2. CDR1 and CDR2 from the germline V gene are SGHDN and FVKESK. This CDR3 is 17 amino acids long. V was pared by 0 bases and J by 4 bases, with 7 bases of the junction left unmatched. The CDR3 nucleotides read TGTGCCAGCAGCCAAGATCGACTAGCGGGAGTTATGTACGAGCAGTACTTC. It translates to CASSQDRLAGVMYEQYF.

The chain combines TRBV7-9 with TRBJ2-3, with unresolved D. The V end lost 3 bases, the J end lost 1 base, and 11 bases lay between the germline ends. The length of the CDR3 is 15 residues. Germline CDR1 SEHNR, CDR2 FQNEAQ (reference sequence). CDR3 DNA sequence: TGTGCCAGCAGCTTCCGGTCTGGAGGCACAGATACGCAGTATTTT. Amino acid sequence: CASSFRSGGTDTQYF. Based on the CDR3 plus reference TRBV7-9 and TRBJ2-3, the full variable domain is DTGVSQNPRHKITKRGQNVTFRCDPISEHNRLYWYRQTLGQGPEFLTYFQNEAQLEKSRLLSDRFSAERPKGSFSTLEIQRTEQGDSAMYLCASSFRSGGTDTQYFGPGTRLTVL.

This clonotype was seen only a few times. V usage is TRBV7-2 and J usage is TRBJ2-3; 8 bases line up with TRBD2. CDR1 and CDR2 (germline): SGHTA, FQGNSA. The ends lost 2 bases at V and 2 bases at J; junction bases unmatched: 12. CDR3 length: 18 amino acids. This CDR3 is CASSLMSRLAGNTDTQYF. For the CDR3, the DNA is TGTGCCAGCAGCTTAATGAGTCGGTTAGCGGGGAACACAGATACGCAGTATTTT.

The chain has TRBV7-2 and TRBJ2-3; no clear D gene. CDR1 and CDR2 from the germline V gene are SGHTA and FQGNSA. This CDR3 has 15 amino acids. V lost 5 bases, J lost 4 bases, and 16 bases lay in between. CDR3 loop: CASSPKWGGADTQYF. The CDR3 DNA follows: TGTGCCAGCAGCCCCAAATGGGGTGGCGCAGATACGCAGTATTTT. The whole variable domain, filled in from reference TRBV7-2 and TRBJ2-3, reads GAGVSQSPSNKVTEKGKDVELRCDPISGHTALYWYRQSLGQGLEFLIYFQGNSAPDKSGLPSDRFSAERTGGSVSTLTIQRTQQEDSAVYLCASSPKWGGADTQYFGPGTRLTVL.

This chain connects TRBV20-1 to TRBJ2-7; 14 bases match TRBD2. Germline trimming cut 6 bases from V and 6 bases from J; bases unmatched to any gene: 25. The CDR3 is 20 residues long. The germline V gene encodes CDR1 DFQATT and CDR2 SNEGSKA (reference sequence). CDR3 bases: TGCAGTGCCTCCTACCTAAACACGGGGACTAGCGGGAGAAAGGTTCGCGAGCAGTACTTC. It encodes CSASYLNTGTSGRKVREQYF.

The count of this clonotype is one. The chain has TRBV3-1 and TRBJ2-7; the D gene is possibly TRBD1 (7 bases). Trimming left V 3 bases short and J 2 bases short, with 14 bases between. Germline V lookup: CDR1 LGHDT, CDR2 YNNKEL (reference sequence). The CDR3 is 15 amino acids. CDR3 region: CASSQRQGGTYEQYF. The DNA of the CDR3 is TGTGCCAGCAGCCAGAGACAGGGAGGTACCTACGAGCAGTACTTC.

The table lists this clonotype with a few counts. The chain has TRBV7-9 and TRBJ2-4; a weak D match, TRBD2 (7 bases). CDR3 length equals 14 residues. The germline gives CDR1 SEHNR, CDR2 FQNEAQ (reference sequence). V dropped 0 bases and J dropped 9 bases, with 12 bases sitting between them. CDR3 nucleotide sequence: TGTGCCAGCAGCTTAGCCAGGGGCGGGGGCATTCAGTACTTC. This encodes CASSLARGGGIQYF.